These T cell receptor beta chains were read from a single sample in a study of blood T cell repertoires in COVID-19. Using immunoSEQ multiplex PCR, the repertoire was profiled, and TCRdb retains in-frame clones only, with some absent. The sample includes about 81,000 clones, 75% of them seen just once. The sample comprised peripheral blood. The source is a woman in her forties or fifties with acute or convalescent COVID-19. The CDR3 runs from the conserved cysteine through the conserved F or W. The order of the fields is J gene, V gene, D gene, clone size, CDR3 protein, CDR3 DNA. A D gene is named only where the DNA matches it firmly. Clone size appears in some rows only: once, few, many, or a class for an expanded clone.

J gene: TRBJ1-2; V gene: TRBV11-1; D gene: TRBD1; clone size: NA; CDR3 protein: CASSLGQGGGYTF; CDR3 DNA: TGTGCCAGCAGCTTAGGACAGGGCGGTGGCTACACCTTC
J gene: TRBJ1-1; V gene: TRBV6-5; D gene: NA; clone size: NA; CDR3 protein: CASSFARDTEAFF; CDR3 DNA: TGTGCCAGCAGTTTTGCCCGGGACACTGAAGCTTTCTTT
J gene: TRBJ2-2; V gene: TRBV5-4; D gene: TRBD1; clone size: NA; CDR3 protein: CASSVTGATTGELFF; CDR3 DNA: TGTGCCAGCAGCGTGACAGGGGCTACCACCGGGGAGCTGTTTTTT
J gene: TRBJ1-1; V gene: TRBV18; D gene: NA; clone size: few; CDR3 protein: CASSPIAMNTEAFF; CDR3 DNA: TGTGCCAGCTCACCAATAGCAATGAACACTGAAGCTTTCTTT
J gene: TRBJ2-1; V gene: TRBV13; D gene: NA; clone size: NA; CDR3 protein: CASSTNADNEQFF; CDR3 DNA: TGTGCCAGCAGCACGAACGCAGACAATGAGCAGTTCTTC
J gene: TRBJ2-3; V gene: TRBV27; D gene: TRBD2; clone size: NA; CDR3 protein: CASSSGTSGAGTQYF; CDR3 DNA: TGTGCCAGCAGTTCGGGGACTAGCGGGGCCGGTACGCAGTATTTT
J gene: TRBJ1-6; V gene: TRBV28; D gene: NA; clone size: NA; CDR3 protein: CASSPPRGWTPLHF; CDR3 DNA: TGTGCCAGCAGTCCCCCACGGGGGTGGACACCCCTCCACTTT
J gene: TRBJ1-5; V gene: TRBV6-2/TRBV6-3; D gene: TRBD1; clone size: NA; CDR3 protein: CASSVGTAVGHQPQHF; CDR3 DNA: TGTGCCAGCAGTGTTGGGACAGCGGTAGGTCATCAGCCCCAGCATTTT
J gene: TRBJ2-4; V gene: TRBV4-2; D gene: NA; clone size: NA; CDR3 protein: CASSQASEANIQYF; CDR3 DNA: TGTGCCAGCAGCCAAGCTAGCGAGGCGAACATTCAGTACTTC
J gene: TRBJ2-6; V gene: TRBV6-6; D gene: NA; clone size: few; CDR3 protein: CASSARQLGPKSSGANVLTF; CDR3 DNA: TGTGCCAGCAGCGCAAGACAGCTGGGCCCCAAAAGTTCTGGGGCCAACGTCCTGACTTTC
J gene: TRBJ1-2; V gene: TRBV29-1; D gene: TRBD1; clone size: few; CDR3 protein: CSAPTGGGYYGYTF; CDR3 DNA: TGCAGCGCTCCGACAGGGGGGGGCTACTATGGCTACACCTTC
J gene: TRBJ1-3; V gene: TRBV10-3; D gene: TRBD1; clone size: few; CDR3 protein: CAISDPGDRGGGNTIYF; CDR3 DNA: TGTGCCATCAGTGACCCCGGCGACAGGGGAGGTGGAAACACCATATATTTT
J gene: TRBJ1-6; V gene: TRBV7-2; D gene: TRBD1; clone size: NA; CDR3 protein: CASSFRDRDNSPLHF; CDR3 DNA: TGTGCCAGCAGCTTCCGGGACAGGGATAATTCACCCCTCCACTTT
J gene: TRBJ2-7; V gene: TRBV7-9; D gene: NA; clone size: NA; CDR3 protein: CASSVGWAGIEQYF; CDR3 DNA: TGTGCCAGCAGCGTAGGCTGGGCAGGTATCGAGCAGTACTTC
J gene: TRBJ2-2; V gene: TRBV4-2; D gene: TRBD2; clone size: few; CDR3 protein: CASNIAGVNTGELFF; CDR3 DNA: TGTGCCAGCAACATAGCGGGGGTTAACACCGGGGAGCTGTTTTTT
J gene: TRBJ1-3; V gene: TRBV7-2; D gene: NA; clone size: NA; CDR3 protein: CASSPRGGDSGNTIYF; CDR3 DNA: TGTGCCAGCAGCCCCCGAGGGGGGGACTCTGGAAACACCATATATTTT
J gene: TRBJ2-1; V gene: TRBV5-4; D gene: NA; clone size: NA; CDR3 protein: CASSSKIFSRTTYLYNEQFF; CDR3 DNA: TGTGCCAGCAGCTCTAAGATCTTTAGCAGAACCACTTACCTTTACAATGAGCAGTTCTTC